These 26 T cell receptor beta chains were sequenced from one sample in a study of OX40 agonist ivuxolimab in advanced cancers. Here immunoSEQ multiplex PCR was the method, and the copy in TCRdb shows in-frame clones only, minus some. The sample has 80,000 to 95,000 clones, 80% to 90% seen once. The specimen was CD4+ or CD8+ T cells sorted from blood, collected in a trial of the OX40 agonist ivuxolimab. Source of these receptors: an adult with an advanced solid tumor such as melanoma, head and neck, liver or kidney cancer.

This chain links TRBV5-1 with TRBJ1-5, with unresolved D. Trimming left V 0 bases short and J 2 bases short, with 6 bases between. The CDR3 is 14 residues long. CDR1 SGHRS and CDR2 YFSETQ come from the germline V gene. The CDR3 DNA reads TGCGCCAGCAGCTTGGAGGCGGGCAATCAGCCCCAGCATTTT. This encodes CASSLEAGNQPQHF.

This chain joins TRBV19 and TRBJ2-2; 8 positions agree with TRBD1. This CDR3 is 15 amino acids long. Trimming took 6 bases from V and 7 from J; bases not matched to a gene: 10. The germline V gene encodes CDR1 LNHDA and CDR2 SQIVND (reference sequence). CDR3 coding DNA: TGTGCCAGTAGCCCCCTCCAGGGGGCGGGCGGGGAGCTGTTTTTT. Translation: CASSPLQGAGGELFF.

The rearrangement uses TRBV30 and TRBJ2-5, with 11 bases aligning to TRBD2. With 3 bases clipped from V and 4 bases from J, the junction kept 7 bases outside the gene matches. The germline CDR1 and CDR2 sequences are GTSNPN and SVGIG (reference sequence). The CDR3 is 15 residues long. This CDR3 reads CAWRGGTSGGETQYF. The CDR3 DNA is TGTGCCTGGAGGGGTGGAACTAGCGGGGGAGAGACCCAGTACTTC.

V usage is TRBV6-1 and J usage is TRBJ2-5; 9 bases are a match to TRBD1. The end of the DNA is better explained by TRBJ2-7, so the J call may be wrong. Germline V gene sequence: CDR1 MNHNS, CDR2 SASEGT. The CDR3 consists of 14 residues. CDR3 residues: CASKPAGTGNEQYF. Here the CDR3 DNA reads TGTGCCAGCAAGCCAGCCGGGACAGGGAACGAGCAGTACTTC.

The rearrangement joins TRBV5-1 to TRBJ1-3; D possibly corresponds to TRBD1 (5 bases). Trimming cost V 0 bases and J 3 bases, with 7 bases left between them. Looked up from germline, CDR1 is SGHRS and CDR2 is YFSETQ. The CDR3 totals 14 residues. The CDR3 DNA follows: TGCGCCAGCAGCTTGGCAGGGTTTGGAAACACCATATATTTT. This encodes CASSLAGFGNTIYF.

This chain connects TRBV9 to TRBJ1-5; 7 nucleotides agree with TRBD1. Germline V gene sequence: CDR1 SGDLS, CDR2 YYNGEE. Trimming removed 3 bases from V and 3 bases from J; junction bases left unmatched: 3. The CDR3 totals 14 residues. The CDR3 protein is CASSARGDNQPQHF. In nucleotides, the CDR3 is TGTGCCAGCAGCGCCAGGGGGGACAATCAGCCCCAGCATTTT.

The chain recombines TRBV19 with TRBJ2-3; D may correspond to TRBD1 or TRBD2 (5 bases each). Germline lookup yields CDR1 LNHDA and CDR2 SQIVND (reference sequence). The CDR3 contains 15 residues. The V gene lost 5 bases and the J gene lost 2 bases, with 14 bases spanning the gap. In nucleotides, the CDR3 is TGTGCCAGTAGTGAGACGGGGCTGTACACAGATACGCAGTATTTT. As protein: CASSETGLYTDTQYF.

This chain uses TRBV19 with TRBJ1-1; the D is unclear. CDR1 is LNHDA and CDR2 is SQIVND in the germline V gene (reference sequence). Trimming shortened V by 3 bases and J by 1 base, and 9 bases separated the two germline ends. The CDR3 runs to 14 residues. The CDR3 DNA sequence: TGTGCCAGTAGTATTAACAGCAAGAACACTGAAGCTTTCTTT. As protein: CASSINSKNTEAFF.

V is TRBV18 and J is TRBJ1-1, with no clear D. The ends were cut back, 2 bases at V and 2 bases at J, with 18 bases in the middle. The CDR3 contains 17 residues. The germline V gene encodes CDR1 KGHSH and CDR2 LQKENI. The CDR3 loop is CASSPTVIGVGNTEAFF. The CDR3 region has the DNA TGTGCCAGCTCACCAACCGTCATTGGGGTAGGAAACACTGAAGCTTTCTTT. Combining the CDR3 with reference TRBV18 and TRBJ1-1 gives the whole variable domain NAGVMQNPRHLVRRRGQEARLRCSPMKGHSHVYWYRQLPEEGLKFMVYLQKENIIDESGMPKERFSAEFPKEGPSILRIQQVVRGDSAAYFCASSPTVIGVGNTEAFFGQGTRLTVV.

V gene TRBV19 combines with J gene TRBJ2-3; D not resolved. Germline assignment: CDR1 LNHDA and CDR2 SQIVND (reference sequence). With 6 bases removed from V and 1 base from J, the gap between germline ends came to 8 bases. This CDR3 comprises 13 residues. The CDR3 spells CASSLGGTDTQYF. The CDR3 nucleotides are TGTGCCAGTAGCCTAGGAGGCACAGATACGCAGTATTTT.

CDR3 sequence reads: CASSIRGANQETQYF. The CDR3 coding sequence is TGTGCCAGTAGTATAAGGGGGGCAAATCAAGAGACCCAGTACTTC. The V call is TRBV19, the J call TRBJ2-5, with D perhaps assigned TRBD1 or TRBD2 (6 bases each). Between the trimmed V and J ends, which lost 2 bases and 2 bases, there was a span of 12 bases. Germline V gene sequence: CDR1 LNHDA, CDR2 SQIVND (reference sequence). CDR3 size: 15 residues.

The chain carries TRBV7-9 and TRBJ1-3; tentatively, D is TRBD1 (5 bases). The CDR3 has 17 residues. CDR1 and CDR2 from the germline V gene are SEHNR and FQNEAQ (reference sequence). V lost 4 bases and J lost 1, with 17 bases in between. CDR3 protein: CASSSEARRGSGNTIYF. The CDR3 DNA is TGTGCCAGCAGCTCCGAAGCGAGACGGGGGTCTGGAAACACCATATATTTT.

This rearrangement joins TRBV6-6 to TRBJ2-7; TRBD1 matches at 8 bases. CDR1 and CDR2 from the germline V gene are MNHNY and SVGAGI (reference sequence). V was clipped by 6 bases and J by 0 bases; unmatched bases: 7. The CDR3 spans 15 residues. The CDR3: CASSHLDRGSYEQYF. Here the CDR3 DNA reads TGTGCCAGCAGCCACCTAGACAGGGGCTCCTACGAGCAGTACTTC.

The chain's CDR3 is CASSIDLQGTYGYTF. For the CDR3, the DNA is TGTGCCAGTAGTATAGACCTACAGGGAACCTATGGCTACACCTTC. The rearrangement joins TRBV19 to TRBJ1-2, with a weak D call TRBD1 (6 bases). Per the germline V gene, CDR1 is LNHDA and CDR2 is SQIVND (reference sequence). Trimming cost V 0 bases and J 4 bases, with 12 bases left between them. The CDR3 covers 15 residues.

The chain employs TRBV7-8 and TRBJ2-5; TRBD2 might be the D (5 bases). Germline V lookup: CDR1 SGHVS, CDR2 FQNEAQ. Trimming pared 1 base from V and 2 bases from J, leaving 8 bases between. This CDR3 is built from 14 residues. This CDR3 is CASSLVRGQETQYF. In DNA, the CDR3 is TGTGCCAGCAGCTTAGTACGGGGTCAAGAGACCCAGTACTTC.

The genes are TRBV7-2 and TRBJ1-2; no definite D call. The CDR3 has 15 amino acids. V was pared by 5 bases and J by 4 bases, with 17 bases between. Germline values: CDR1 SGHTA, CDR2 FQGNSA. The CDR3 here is CASSPLDLSPYGYTF. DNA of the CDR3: TGTGCCAGCAGCCCCCTGGATCTTAGTCCCTATGGCTACACCTTC.

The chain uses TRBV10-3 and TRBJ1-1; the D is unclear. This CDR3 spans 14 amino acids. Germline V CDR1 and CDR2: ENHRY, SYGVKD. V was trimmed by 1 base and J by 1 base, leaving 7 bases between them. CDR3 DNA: TGTGCCATCAGTGAGTTACCCAGGAACACTGAAGCTTTCTTT. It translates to CAISELPRNTEAFF.

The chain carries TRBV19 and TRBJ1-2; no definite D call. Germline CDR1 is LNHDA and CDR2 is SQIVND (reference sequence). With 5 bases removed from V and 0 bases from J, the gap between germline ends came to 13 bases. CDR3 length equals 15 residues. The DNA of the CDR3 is TGTGCCAGTAGTCCTCACAATAAAGCTAACTATGGCTACACCTTC. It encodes CASSPHNKANYGYTF. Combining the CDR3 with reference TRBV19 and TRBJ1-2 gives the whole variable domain DGGITQSPKYLFRKEGQNVTLSCEQNLNHDAMYWYRQDPGQGLRLIYYSQIVNDFQKGDIAEGYSVSREKKESFPLTVTSAQKNPTAFYLCASSPHNKANYGYTFGSGTRLTVV.

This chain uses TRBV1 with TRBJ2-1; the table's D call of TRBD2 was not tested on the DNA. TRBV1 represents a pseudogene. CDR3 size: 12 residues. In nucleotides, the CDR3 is TGCACCAATAGGCGCCCGGAGGGTGAGCAGTTCTTC. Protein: CTNRRPEGEQFF.

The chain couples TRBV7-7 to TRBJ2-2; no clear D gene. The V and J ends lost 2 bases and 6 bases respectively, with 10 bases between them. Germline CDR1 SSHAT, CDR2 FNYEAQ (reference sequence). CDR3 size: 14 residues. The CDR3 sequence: CASSLQVTAGELFF. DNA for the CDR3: TGTGCCAGCAGCTTACAGGTTACTGCCGGGGAGCTGTTTTTT. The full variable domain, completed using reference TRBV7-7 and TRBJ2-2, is GAGVSQSPRYKVTKRGQDVTLRCDPISSHATLYWYQQALGQGPEFLTYFNYEAQPDKSGLPSDRFSAERPEGSISTLTIQRTEQRDSAMYRCASSLQVTAGELFFGEGSRLTVL.

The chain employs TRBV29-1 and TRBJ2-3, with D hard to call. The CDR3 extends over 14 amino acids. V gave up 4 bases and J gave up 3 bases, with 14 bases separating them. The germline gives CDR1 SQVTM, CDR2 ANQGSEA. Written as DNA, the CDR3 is TGCAGCGTTGGGATCCGAACTGGGACAGATACGCAGTATTTT. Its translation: CSVGIRTGTDTQYF.

Here the CDR3 reads CASNERGAGETQYF. In nucleotides, the CDR3 is TGTGCCAGCAACGAGCGGGGGGCCGGTGAGACCCAGTACTTC. V is TRBV2 and J is TRBJ2-5; TRBD2 matches at 9 bases. Losses at the gene ends were 7 bases for V and 5 bases for J; bases not matched to a gene: 8. The CDR3 loop spans 14 amino acids. Germline V gene lookup returns CDR1 SNHLY and CDR2 FYNNEI.

The CDR3 loop reads CASSARGVGQPQHF. CDR3 bases: TGTGCCAGTAGTGCCCGCGGGGTAGGTCAGCCCCAGCATTTT. This sequence joins TRBV19 and TRBJ1-5; D is uncertain. The CDR3 contains 14 residues. The V gene's germline CDR1 is LNHDA and CDR2 SQIVND (reference sequence). Trimming shortened V by 5 bases and J by 6 bases, and 14 bases separated the two germline ends.

Here the CDR3 DNA reads TGTGCCAGCAGCGTAGCCGCCCGAGCGGGGGGGTACCAAGAGACCCAGTACTTC. It yields the protein CASSVAARAGGYQETQYF. V and J are TRBV9 and TRBJ2-5; 10 bases are shared with TRBD2. Germline CDR1 is SGDLS and CDR2 is YYNGEE. The CDR3 totals 18 residues. With V trimmed by 0 bases and J by 0 bases, 8 bases remained unmatched.

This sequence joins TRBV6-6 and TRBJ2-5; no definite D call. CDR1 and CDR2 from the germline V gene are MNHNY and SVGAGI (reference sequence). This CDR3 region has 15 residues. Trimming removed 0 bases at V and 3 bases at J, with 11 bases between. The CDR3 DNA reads TGTGCCAGCAGTTACTCGGGATCAGGAAAAGAGACCCAGTACTTC. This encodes CASSYSGSGKETQYF.

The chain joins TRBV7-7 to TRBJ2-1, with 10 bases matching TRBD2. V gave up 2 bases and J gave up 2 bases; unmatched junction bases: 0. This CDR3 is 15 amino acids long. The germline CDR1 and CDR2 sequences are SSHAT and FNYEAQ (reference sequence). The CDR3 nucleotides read TGTGCCAGCAGCTTAAGCGGGGGGGCCTACAATGAGCAGTTCTTC. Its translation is CASSLSGGAYNEQFF.